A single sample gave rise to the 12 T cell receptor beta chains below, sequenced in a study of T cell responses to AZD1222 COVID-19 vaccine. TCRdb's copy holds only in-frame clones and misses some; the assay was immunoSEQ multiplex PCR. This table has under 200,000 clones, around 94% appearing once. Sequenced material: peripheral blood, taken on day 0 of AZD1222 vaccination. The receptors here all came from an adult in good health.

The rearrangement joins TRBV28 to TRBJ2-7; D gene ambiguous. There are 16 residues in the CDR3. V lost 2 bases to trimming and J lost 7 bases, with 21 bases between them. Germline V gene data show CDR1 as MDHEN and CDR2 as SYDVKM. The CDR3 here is CASSLLPPRWYYEQYF. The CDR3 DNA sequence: TGTGCCAGCAGTTTACTACCACCCAGGTGGTATTATGAGCAGTACTTC. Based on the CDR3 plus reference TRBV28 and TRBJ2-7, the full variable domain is DVKVTQSSRYLVKRTGEKVFLECVQDMDHENMFWYRQDPGLGLRLIYFSYDVKMKEKGDIPEGYSVSREKKERFSLILESASTNQTSMYLCASSLLPPRWYYEQYFGPGTRLTVT.

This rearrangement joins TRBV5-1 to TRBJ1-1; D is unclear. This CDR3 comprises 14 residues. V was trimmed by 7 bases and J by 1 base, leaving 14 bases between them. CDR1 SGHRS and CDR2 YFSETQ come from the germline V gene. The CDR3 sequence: CASGGKGGNTEAFF. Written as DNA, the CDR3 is TGCGCCAGCGGCGGGAAGGGAGGGAACACTGAAGCTTTCTTT.

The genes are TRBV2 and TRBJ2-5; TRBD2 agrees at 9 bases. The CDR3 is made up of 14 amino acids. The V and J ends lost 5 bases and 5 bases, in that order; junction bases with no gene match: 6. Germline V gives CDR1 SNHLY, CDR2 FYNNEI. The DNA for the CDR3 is TGTGCCAGCAGTCGGGGACTAGCAACGGAGACCCAGTACTTC. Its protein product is CASSRGLATETQYF.

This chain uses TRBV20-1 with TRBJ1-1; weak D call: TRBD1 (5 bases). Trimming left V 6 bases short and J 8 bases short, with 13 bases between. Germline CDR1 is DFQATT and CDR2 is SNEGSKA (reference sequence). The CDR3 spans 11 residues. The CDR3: CSAVGDQEAFF. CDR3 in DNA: TGCAGTGCCGTAGGGGACCAAGAAGCTTTCTTT.

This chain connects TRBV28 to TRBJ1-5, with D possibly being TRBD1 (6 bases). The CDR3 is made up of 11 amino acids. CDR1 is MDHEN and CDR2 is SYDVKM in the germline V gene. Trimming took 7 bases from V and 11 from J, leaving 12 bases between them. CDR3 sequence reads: CASTSGATQHF. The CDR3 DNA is TGTGCCAGCACCTCAGGGGCAACCCAGCATTTT.

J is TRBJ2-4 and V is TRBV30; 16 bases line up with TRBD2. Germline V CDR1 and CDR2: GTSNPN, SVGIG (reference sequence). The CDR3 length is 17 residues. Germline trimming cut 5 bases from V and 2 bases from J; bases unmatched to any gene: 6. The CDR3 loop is CAWATGLAGGPKNIQYF. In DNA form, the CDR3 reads TGTGCCTGGGCGACGGGACTAGCGGGAGGGCCCAAAAACATTCAGTACTTC.

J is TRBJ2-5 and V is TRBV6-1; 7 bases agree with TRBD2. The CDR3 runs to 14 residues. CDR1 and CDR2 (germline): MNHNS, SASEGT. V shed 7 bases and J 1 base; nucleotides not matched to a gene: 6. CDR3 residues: CASTTGGIQETQYF. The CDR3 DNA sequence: TGTGCCAGCACCACGGGGGGTATCCAAGAGACCCAGTACTTC.

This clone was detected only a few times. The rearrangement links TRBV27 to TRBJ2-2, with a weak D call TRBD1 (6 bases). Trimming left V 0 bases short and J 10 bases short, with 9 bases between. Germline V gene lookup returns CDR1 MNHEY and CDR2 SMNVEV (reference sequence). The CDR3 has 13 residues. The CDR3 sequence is CASSLSPGQELFF. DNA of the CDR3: TGTGCCAGCAGTTTATCGCCGGGACAGGAGCTGTTTTTT.

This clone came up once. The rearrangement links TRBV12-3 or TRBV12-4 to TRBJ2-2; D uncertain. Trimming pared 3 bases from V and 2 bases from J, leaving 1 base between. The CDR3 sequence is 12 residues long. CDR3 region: CASSFNTGELFF. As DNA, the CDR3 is TGTGCCAGCAGTTTCAACACCGGGGAGCTGTTTTTT.

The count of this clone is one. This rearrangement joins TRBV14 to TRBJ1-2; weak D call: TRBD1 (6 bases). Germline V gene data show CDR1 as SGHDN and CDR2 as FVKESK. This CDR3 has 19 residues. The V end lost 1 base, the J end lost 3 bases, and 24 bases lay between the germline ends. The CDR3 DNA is TGTGCCAGCAGCCAAGCGGGGGCAGCCCCCGGTCGACCCTACTATGGCTACACCTTC. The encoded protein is CASSQAGAAPGRPYYGYTF.

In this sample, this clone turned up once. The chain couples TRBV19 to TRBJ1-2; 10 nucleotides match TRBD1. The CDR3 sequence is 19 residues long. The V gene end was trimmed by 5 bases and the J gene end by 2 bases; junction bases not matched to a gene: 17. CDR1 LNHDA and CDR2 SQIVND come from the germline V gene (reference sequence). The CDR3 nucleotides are TGTGCCAGTAGTCTCCGGGGGCAGGGGACAGGGGTGGCGAACTATGGCTACACCTTC. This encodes CASSLRGQGTGVANYGYTF.

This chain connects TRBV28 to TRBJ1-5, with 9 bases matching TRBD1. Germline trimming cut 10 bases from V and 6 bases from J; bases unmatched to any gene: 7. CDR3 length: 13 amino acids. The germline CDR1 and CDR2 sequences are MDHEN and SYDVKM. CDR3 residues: CAIDRGWRQPQHF. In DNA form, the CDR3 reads TGTGCCATAGACAGGGGGTGGCGTCAGCCCCAGCATTTT.